This T cell receptor beta chain came from a study of shared clonotypes between healthy human individuals. Repertoires were generated with immunoSEQ multiplex PCR, while TCRdb's copy carries only in-frame clones and drops some. Of around 430,000 clones in the sample, roughly 80% were seen once. The source material was PBMCs. The receptor was derived from a woman aged 40-49 years in good health. Some clones in this sample may be carry-over from other donors' samples.

The CDR3 sequence is CASSEGKWGHSSYGYTF. The DNA of the CDR3 is TGTGCCAGCAGTGAAGGGAAGTGGGGGCACTCGAGCTATGGCTACACCTTC. This chain links TRBV6-1 with TRBJ1-2, with a weak D call TRBD1 (6 bases). The CDR3 spans 17 residues. Trimming removed 1 base at V and 4 bases at J, with 19 bases between. Germline CDR1 and CDR2: MNHNS and SASEGT.